The rows below give T cell receptor beta chains drawn from one sample of a study of spatial heterogeneity in lung cancer. TCRdb called the 5' RACE reads again in MiXCR, with one record for every CDR3 protein. The sample contains around 13,000 distinct CDR3 sequences, approximately 7% of which appear only once. Sequenced material: lung tumor tissue, taken at surgery. These receptors all come from a female donor with early-stage non-small cell lung cancer. Both conserved end residues are part of each CDR3. The D gene is left open where the match is weak. Size is omitted from some rows. Given values are once, few, many or a class for expanded clones.

v_gene: TRBV20-1
abundance: .
d_gene: .
j_gene: TRBJ1-1
CDR3aa: CSARSGANTEAFF
CDR3nt: TGCAGTGCTAGGAGCGGAGCGAACACTGAAGCTTTCTTT

v_gene: TRBV7-9
abundance: many
d_gene: .
j_gene: TRBJ1-6
CDR3aa: CASSLGNNSPLHF
CDR3nt: TGTGCCAGCAGCTTAGGGAATAATTCACCCCTCCACTTT

v_gene: TRBV5-1
abundance: medium-sized
d_gene: TRBD2
j_gene: TRBJ2-5
CDR3aa: CASSLGLAGVYQETQYF
CDR3nt: TGCGCCAGCAGCTTGGGGCTAGCGGGAGTATACCAAGAGACCCAGTACTTC

v_gene: TRBV4-2
abundance: many
d_gene: .
j_gene: TRBJ1-4
CDR3aa: CASSLRDGNEKLFF
CDR3nt: TGTGCCAGCAGCCTCCGGGACGGGAATGAAAAACTGTTTTTT

v_gene: TRBV20-1
abundance: many
d_gene: .
j_gene: TRBJ1-5
CDR3aa: CSASISSFQPQHF
CDR3nt: TGCAGTGCTAGCATATCATCATTCCAGCCCCAGCATTTT

v_gene: TRBV20-1
abundance: .
d_gene: .
j_gene: TRBJ2-7
CDR3aa: CSVPGGGRSYEQYF
CDR3nt: TGCAGTGTCCCTGGGGGCGGACGCTCCTACGAGCAGTACTTC

v_gene: TRBV6-2/TRBV6-3
abundance: .
d_gene: .
j_gene: TRBJ1-2
CDR3aa: CASSYTPRGANYGYTF
CDR3nt: TGTGCCAGCAGTTACACCCCCAGAGGAGCTAACTATGGCTACACCTTC

v_gene: TRBV29-1
abundance: many
d_gene: .
j_gene: TRBJ2-6
CDR3aa: CSVDPGANVLTF
CDR3nt: TGCAGCGTTGACCCCGGGGCCAACGTCCTGACTTTC

v_gene: TRBV12-3/TRBV12-4
abundance: many
d_gene: .
j_gene: TRBJ2-2
CDR3aa: CASTPLGPLYTGELFF
CDR3nt: TGTGCCAGCACCCCCCTAGGACCACTCTACACCGGGGAGCTGTTTTTT

v_gene: TRBV11-3
abundance: medium-sized
d_gene: TRBD2
j_gene: TRBJ2-1
CDR3aa: CASSLKGGSSEQFF
CDR3nt: TGTGCCAGCAGCTTGAAGGGCGGGAGCAGTGAGCAGTTCTTC

v_gene: TRBV7-2
abundance: medium-sized
d_gene: TRBD1
j_gene: TRBJ1-1
CDR3aa: CASSLGGTNTEAFF
CDR3nt: TGTGCCAGCAGCCTAGGGGGCACGAACACTGAAGCTTTCTTT

v_gene: TRBV7-9
abundance: many
d_gene: .
j_gene: TRBJ2-2
CDR3aa: CASSPNTGELFF
CDR3nt: TGTGCCAGCAGCCCAAACACCGGGGAGCTGTTTTTT

v_gene: TRBV7-2
abundance: medium-sized
d_gene: .
j_gene: TRBJ1-2
CDR3aa: CASSLAGANYGYTF
CDR3nt: TGTGCCAGCAGCTTAGCGGGAGCTAACTATGGCTACACCTTC

v_gene: TRBV5-1
abundance: many
d_gene: .
j_gene: TRBJ1-4
CDR3aa: CASSLAPGNEKLFF
CDR3nt: TGCGCCAGCAGCTTGGCCCCCGGTAATGAAAAACTGTTTTTT

v_gene: TRBV20-1
abundance: few
d_gene: .
j_gene: TRBJ2-7
CDR3aa: CSAQKPGLYEQYF
CDR3nt: TGCAGTGCCCAAAAACCGGGCCTCTACGAGCAGTACTTC

v_gene: TRBV13
abundance: many
d_gene: .
j_gene: TRBJ1-3
CDR3aa: CASSLGGNTIYF
CDR3nt: TGTGCCAGCAGCTTAGGAGGAAACACCATATATTTT

v_gene: TRBV7-9
abundance: many
d_gene: .
j_gene: TRBJ1-5
CDR3aa: CASSFSGNNQPQHF
CDR3nt: TGTGCCAGCAGCTTTTCAGGGAACAATCAGCCCCAGCATTTT

v_gene: TRBV20-1
abundance: many
d_gene: TRBD2
j_gene: TRBJ2-2
CDR3aa: CSALSGRTNTGELFF
CDR3nt: TGCAGTGCCCTTAGCGGGAGGACTAACACCGGGGAGCTGTTTTTT

v_gene: TRBV4-3
abundance: many
d_gene: TRBD1
j_gene: TRBJ2-7
CDR3aa: CASSQDTSRTGRPYEQYF
CDR3nt: TGCGCCAGCAGCCAAGACACATCCCGGACAGGGAGACCCTACGAGCAGTACTTC

v_gene: TRBV11-2
abundance: medium-sized
d_gene: .
j_gene: TRBJ2-7
CDR3aa: CASSLVVAYEQYF
CDR3nt: TGTGCCAGCAGCTTAGTAGTAGCCTACGAGCAGTACTTC

v_gene: TRBV6-2/TRBV6-3
abundance: medium-sized
d_gene: TRBD1
j_gene: TRBJ2-5
CDR3aa: CASSYLTGRETQYF
CDR3nt: TGTGCCAGCAGTTACCTGACAGGGAGAGAGACCCAGTACTTC

v_gene: TRBV30
abundance: many
d_gene: TRBD2
j_gene: TRBJ2-5
CDR3aa: CAWRTSTGGLRTQYF
CDR3nt: TGTGCCTGGAGAACCTCCACGGGGGGGCTGAGGACCCAGTACTTC

v_gene: TRBV7-9
abundance: many
d_gene: .
j_gene: TRBJ2-2
CDR3aa: CASSSSTGELFF
CDR3nt: TGTGCCAGCAGCAGCAGTACCGGGGAGCTGTTTTTT

v_gene: TRBV2
abundance: many
d_gene: TRBD1
j_gene: TRBJ1-2
CDR3aa: CASSGDRENGYTF
CDR3nt: TGTGCCAGCAGCGGGGACAGGGAGAATGGCTACACCTTC

v_gene: TRBV7-9
abundance: medium-sized
d_gene: .
j_gene: TRBJ1-2
CDR3aa: CASSFSVDGGGSYTF
CDR3nt: TGTGCCAGCAGCTTCTCCGTGGACGGAGGAGGAAGCTACACCTTC

v_gene: TRBV12-3/TRBV12-4
abundance: .
d_gene: TRBD1
j_gene: TRBJ1-4
CDR3aa: CASSRGQGNEKLFF
CDR3nt: TGTGCCAGCAGTAGGGGACAGGGTAATGAAAAACTGTTTTTT

v_gene: TRBV20-1
abundance: .
d_gene: .
j_gene: TRBJ2-5
CDR3aa: CSARPGAETQYF
CDR3nt: TGCAGTGCTAGACCTGGCGCGGAGACCCAGTACTTC

v_gene: TRBV18
abundance: many
d_gene: TRBD1
j_gene: TRBJ2-7
CDR3aa: CASSPAQGASREQYF
CDR3nt: TGTGCCAGCTCACCGGCACAGGGGGCATCTCGGGAGCAGTACTTC

v_gene: TRBV12-3/TRBV12-4
abundance: many
d_gene: .
j_gene: TRBJ2-2
CDR3aa: CASRASPTGELFF
CDR3nt: TGTGCCAGCAGGGCGAGTCCCACCGGGGAGCTGTTTTTT

v_gene: TRBV28
abundance: many
d_gene: .
j_gene: TRBJ1-1
CDR3aa: CASRLQGWQGAEAFF
CDR3nt: TGTGCCAGCAGATTACAGGGATGGCAGGGCGCTGAAGCTTTCTTT

v_gene: TRBV5-1
abundance: few
d_gene: .
j_gene: TRBJ2-5
CDR3aa: CASRPDMGTQYF
CDR3nt: TGCGCCAGCAGGCCGGACATGGGGACCCAGTACTTC

v_gene: TRBV28
abundance: many
d_gene: TRBD1
j_gene: TRBJ2-6
CDR3aa: CASSTTGFEANVLTF
CDR3nt: TGTGCCAGCAGTACGACAGGGTTCGAGGCCAACGTCCTGACTTTC

v_gene: TRBV5-5
abundance: many
d_gene: .
j_gene: TRBJ2-7
CDR3aa: CASSLAQVYEQYF
CDR3nt: TGTGCCAGCAGCTTGGCACAGGTCTACGAGCAGTACTTC

v_gene: TRBV20-1
abundance: many
d_gene: TRBD1
j_gene: TRBJ2-1
CDR3aa: CSASGFSDRRTHEQFF
CDR3nt: TGCAGTGCTTCCGGATTTTCGGACAGGAGAACCCATGAGCAGTTCTTC

v_gene: TRBV29-1
abundance: medium-sized
d_gene: .
j_gene: TRBJ2-1
CDR3aa: CSVDDRFYNEQFF
CDR3nt: TGCAGCGTTGATGACAGATTTTACAATGAGCAGTTCTTC

v_gene: TRBV12-3/TRBV12-4
abundance: medium-sized
d_gene: TRBD2
j_gene: TRBJ2-1
CDR3aa: CASRGHSGSSYNEQFF
CDR3nt: TGTGCCAGCAGGGGTCATAGCGGGAGCTCCTACAATGAGCAGTTCTTC

v_gene: TRBV7-2
abundance: many
d_gene: TRBD2
j_gene: TRBJ2-2
CDR3aa: CASSFGLARNTGELFF
CDR3nt: TGTGCCAGCAGCTTCGGACTAGCGCGAAACACCGGGGAGCTGTTTTTT

v_gene: TRBV5-1
abundance: medium-sized
d_gene: TRBD1
j_gene: TRBJ1-4
CDR3aa: CASSQPPGTGRNEKLFF
CDR3nt: TGCGCCAGCAGCCAGCCCCCCGGGACAGGGAGGAATGAAAAACTGTTTTTT

v_gene: TRBV9
abundance: many
d_gene: .
j_gene: TRBJ2-6
CDR3aa: CASSVSGAPGANVLTF
CDR3nt: TGTGCCAGCAGCGTTTCAGGGGCCCCTGGGGCCAACGTCCTGACTTTC

v_gene: TRBV6-1
abundance: many
d_gene: .
j_gene: TRBJ1-2
CDR3aa: CASSLSLTGANYGYTF
CDR3nt: TGTGCCAGCAGTCTTTCCTTGACAGGAGCAAACTATGGCTACACCTTC